This passage covers 14 T cell receptor beta chains from one sample sequenced in a study of siplizumab effects on memory and regulatory T cells. Measured with immunoSEQ multiplex PCR; TCRdb has only the in-frame clones, and not every one. The sample shows 100,000 to 120,000 clones, roughly 92% of them seen only once. The specimen sequenced was CD4+ T cells sorted from blood. These receptors all come from a human donor in good health.

The V gene is TRBV6-6, the J gene TRBJ1-1; maybe TRBD1 (6 bases). The CDR3 has 14 amino acids. Germline V gene lookup returns CDR1 MNHNY and CDR2 SVGAGI (reference sequence). V was pared by 2 bases and J by 3 bases, with 10 bases between. CDR3 protein: CASSYAGADTEAFF. CDR3 in DNA: TGTGCCAGCAGTTACGCAGGGGCGGACACTGAAGCTTTCTTT.

The chain joins TRBV6-6 to TRBJ2-2, with 8 bases lining up with TRBD1. This CDR3 contains 16 residues. V dropped 2 bases and J dropped 4; count of bases not matched to a gene: 6. The germline V gene has CDR1 MNHNY and CDR2 SVGAGI (reference sequence). The CDR3 is CASSYRGQGFTGELFF. CDR3 bases: TGTGCCAGCAGTTACCGAGGACAGGGCTTCACCGGGGAGCTGTTTTTT.

The chain recombines TRBV6-1 with TRBJ2-3; 7 positions match TRBD1. The CDR3 contains 14 residues. The V segment lost 5 bases and the J segment 1 base; nucleotides outside the gene matches: 3. Germline CDR1 is MNHNS and CDR2 is SASEGT. Written as DNA, the CDR3 is TGTGCCAGCAGTCACAGGGGTGGCACAGATACGCAGTATTTT. It encodes CASSHRGGTDTQYF.

The chain is built from TRBV7-9 and TRBJ2-2; 10 positions match TRBD1. The CDR3 is 14 residues long. The germline V gene encodes CDR1 SEHNR and CDR2 FQNEAQ (reference sequence). Germline trimming cut 7 bases from V and 7 bases from J; bases unmatched to any gene: 6. CDR3: CASNRQGAFGELFF. The CDR3 DNA follows: TGTGCCAGCAACAGACAGGGGGCGTTCGGGGAGCTGTTTTTT.

This chain uses TRBV11-3 with TRBJ2-1; 12 nucleotides match TRBD2. V dropped 4 bases and J dropped 3; count of bases not matched to a gene: 1. This CDR3 has 15 residues. Germline assignment: CDR1 SGHNT and CDR2 YENEEA. The CDR3 here is CASSSGLAGYNEQFF. The CDR3 DNA reads TGTGCCAGCAGCTCGGGACTAGCGGGCTACAATGAGCAGTTCTTC.

This clone was picked up a small number of times. The chain couples TRBV9 to TRBJ1-1; 7 bases line up with TRBD1. V dropped 4 bases and J dropped 5; count of bases not matched to a gene: 11. This CDR3 is built from 15 residues. Per the germline V gene, CDR1 is SGDLS and CDR2 is YYNGEE. CDR3 amino acids: CASSNIEQGRTEAFF. CDR3 bases: TGTGCCAGCAGCAACATAGAACAGGGGAGGACTGAAGCTTTCTTT.

A word on this clone: At the DNA level, this CDR3 is encoded by other sequences in the same sample as well. The rearrangement links TRBV9 to TRBJ2-1; 10 bases fit TRBD2. The CDR3 is 14 residues long. With 3 bases clipped from V and 9 bases from J, the junction kept 6 bases outside the gene matches. CDR1 is SGDLS, CDR2 YYNGEE, per germline. The CDR3 DNA reads TGTGCCAGCAGCGAGACTAGCGGGTTAAGTGAGCAGTTCTTC. It is translated as CASSETSGLSEQFF.

The chain recombines TRBV11-1 with TRBJ2-1, with 8 bases identical to TRBD1. J was trimmed by 1 base and V by 6 bases; bases with no gene match: 5. The germline gives CDR1 SGHAT, CDR2 FQDESV (reference sequence). This CDR3 comprises 15 residues. CDR3 amino acids: CASSLDRGSYNEQFF. The DNA for the CDR3 is TGTGCCAGCAGTCTCGACAGGGGTTCCTACAATGAGCAGTTCTTC.

The CDR3 loop reads CASSQAYFGLVSDTQYF. The CDR3 nucleotides read TGCGCCAGCAGCCAAGCTTATTTTGGACTAGTATCAGATACGCAGTATTTT. This chain joins TRBV4-1 and TRBJ2-3, with 7 bases that match TRBD2. The length of the CDR3 is 17 residues. Germline CDR1 MGHRA, CDR2 YSYEKL. The ends lost 1 base at V and 4 bases at J; junction bases unmatched: 11.

The chain has TRBV30 and TRBJ1-1, with D tentatively TRBD1 (6 bases). Trimming took 3 bases from V and 0 from J, leaving 14 bases between them. Germline CDR1 GTSNPN, CDR2 SVGIG (reference sequence). This CDR3 has 15 residues. CDR3: CAWSVRDIMNTEAFF. Here the CDR3 DNA reads TGTGCCTGGAGCGTCAGGGACATCATGAACACTGAAGCTTTCTTT.

This clone was observed once. V is TRBV6-6 and J is TRBJ2-7; 7 positions agree with TRBD1. Losses at the gene ends were 6 bases for V and 2 bases for J; bases not matched to a gene: 7. This CDR3 has 14 residues. Germline assignment: CDR1 MNHNY and CDR2 SVGAGI (reference sequence). The CDR3 DNA reads TGTGCCAGCAGAGGGCCGGGACAGACCTACGAGCAGTACTTC. Protein product: CASRGPGQTYEQYF.

This chain uses TRBV14 with TRBJ2-6; D may be TRBD1 (5 bases). CDR1 is SGHDN, CDR2 FVKESK, per germline. The CDR3 has 16 residues. Trimming left V 3 bases short and J 6 bases short, with 15 bases between. The CDR3 region is CASSHRGGAKANVLTF. The CDR3 nucleotides are TGTGCCAGCAGCCATCGCGGTGGGGCTAAGGCCAACGTCCTGACTTTC.

V gene TRBV7-5 combines with J gene TRBJ1-1. TRBV7-5 is marked as a pseudogene. There are 10 residues in the CDR3. CDR3 DNA sequence: TGTGCCAGAAGCCTGGGCGGAGCTTTCTTT. Amino acids: CARSLGGAFF.

This clone was seen once. The chain carries TRBV29-1 and TRBJ1-6; D is ambiguous. This CDR3 comprises 11 residues. With 6 bases removed from V and 11 bases from J, the gap between germline ends came to 11 bases. CDR1 is SQVTM and CDR2 is ANQGSEA in the germline V gene. The CDR3 region has the DNA TGCAGCGTCCGACCCCCGCCACCCCTCCACTTT. Translating gives CSVRPPPPLHF.